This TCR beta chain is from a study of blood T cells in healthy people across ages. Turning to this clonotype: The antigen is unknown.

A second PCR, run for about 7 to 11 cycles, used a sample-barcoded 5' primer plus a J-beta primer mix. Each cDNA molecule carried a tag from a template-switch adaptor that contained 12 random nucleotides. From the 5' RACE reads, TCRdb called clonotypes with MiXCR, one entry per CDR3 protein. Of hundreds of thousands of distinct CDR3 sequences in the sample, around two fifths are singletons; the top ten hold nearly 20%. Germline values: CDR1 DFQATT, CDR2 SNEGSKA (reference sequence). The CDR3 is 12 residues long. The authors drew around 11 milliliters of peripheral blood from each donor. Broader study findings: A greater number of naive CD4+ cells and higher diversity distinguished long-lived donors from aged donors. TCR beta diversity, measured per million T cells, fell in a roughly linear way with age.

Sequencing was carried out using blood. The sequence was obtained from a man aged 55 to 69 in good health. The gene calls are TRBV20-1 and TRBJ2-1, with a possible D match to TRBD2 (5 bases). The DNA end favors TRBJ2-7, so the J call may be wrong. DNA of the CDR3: TGCAGTGCTCAGGACTCAGACAATGAGCAGTACTTC. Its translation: CSAQDSDNEQYF.